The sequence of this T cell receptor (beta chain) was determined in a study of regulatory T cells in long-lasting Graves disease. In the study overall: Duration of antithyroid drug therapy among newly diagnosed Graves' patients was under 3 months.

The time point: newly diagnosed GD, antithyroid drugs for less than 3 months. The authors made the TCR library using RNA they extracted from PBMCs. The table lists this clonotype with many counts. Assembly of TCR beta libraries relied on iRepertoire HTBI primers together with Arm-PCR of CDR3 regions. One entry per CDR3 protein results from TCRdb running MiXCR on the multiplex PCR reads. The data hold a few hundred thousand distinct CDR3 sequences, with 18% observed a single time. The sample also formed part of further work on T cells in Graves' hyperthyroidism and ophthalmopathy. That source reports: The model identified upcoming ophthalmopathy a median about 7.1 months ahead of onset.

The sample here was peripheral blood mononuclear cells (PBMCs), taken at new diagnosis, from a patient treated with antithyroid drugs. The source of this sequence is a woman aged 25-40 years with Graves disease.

CDR3 sequence reads: CASRADRRGGAFF. The DNA of the CDR3 is TGCGCCAGCAGGGCGGACAGGCGCGGAGGAGCTTTCTTT. The chain employs TRBV10-1 and TRBJ1-1, with 7 bases matching TRBD1. CDR1 is WNHNN and CDR2 is SYGVQD in the germline V gene (reference sequence). J was trimmed by 10 bases and V by 6 bases; bases with no gene match: 11. This CDR3 has 13 residues.